One and the same sample provided the 2 T cell receptor beta chains below, sequenced in a study of metastatic and nonmetastatic thyroid tumors. None of the patients had undergone any treatment ahead of thyroid surgery. With MiXCR, TCRdb called clones anew from the PCR reads. This table holds more than 15,000 clones, approximately 30% found once. Input material: blood. Receptors originate from a female donor with papillary thyroid cancer or a benign thyroid nodule (not recorded which). Some clones in this sample may be carry-over from other donors' samples.

In its sample, this clone was seen a few times. DNA for the CDR3: TGTGCCAGCAGCCCAGGGTATACCACGCGAGCTTTCTTT. Protein sequence: CASSPGYTTRAFF. The rearrangement uses TRBV12-3 or TRBV12-4 and TRBJ1-1, with D maybe TRBD1 (5 bases). V lost 6 bases and J lost 10, with 18 bases in between. This CDR3 region has 13 residues.

This clone was recorded a few times. The chain carries TRBV12-3 or TRBV12-4 and TRBJ1-1; the D is unclear. The CDR3 covers 13 residues. The ends were cut back, 6 bases at V and 4 bases at J, with 12 bases in the middle. The DNA for the CDR3 is TGTGCCAGCAGACTCGTGCAGCGCACTGAAGCTTTCTTT. Protein: CASRLVQRTEAFF.